This is a list of T cell receptor beta chains from one sample in a study of low-dose radiotherapy and immunotherapy resistance in tumors. TCRdb re-called the reads with MiXCR, one entry per CDR3 protein. Of about 39,000 distinct CDR3 sequences listed, less than 25% were seen once; the top ten hold about 8.3%. The sequences come from PBMCs, collected after low-dose radiotherapy plus immunotherapy. The origin of the receptors is a female donor with ovarian cancer. Each CDR3 is given with its conserved first and last residue. The D gene is left open where the match is weak. For some rows the clone size is stated as once, few or many, or as a class when expanded; others skip it.

>.|.|TRBV3-1|TRBJ1-4
TGTGCCAGCAGCCCGACAAGGATTCCGGGGGGCAGCCTGAATGAAAAACTGTTTTTT
CASSPTRIPGGSLNEKLFF
>TRBD2|many|TRBV7-6|TRBJ2-3
TGTGCCAGCAGCTCATTGGTCAGCGGGGGGGCCCCAGATACGCAGTATTTT
CASSSLVSGGAPDTQYF
>.|many|TRBV5-1|TRBJ2-7
TGCGCCAGCAGCCTCATGGCCGGCGAGCAGTACTTC
CASSLMAGEQYF
>TRBD1|many|TRBV6-5|TRBJ1-5
TGTGCCAGCAGTTCCACAGGGGAACAGCCCCAGCATTTT
CASSSTGEQPQHF
>.|many|TRBV6-5|TRBJ1-6
TGTGCCAGCAGCACCGAACACAGAGGAAGGAATAATTCACCCCTCCACTTT
CASSTEHRGRNNSPLHF
>.|many|TRBV27|TRBJ1-2
TGTGCCAGCGGTCTTGGGGCAGGCACCCATGGCTACACCTTC
CASGLGAGTHGYTF
>TRBD1|many|TRBV30|TRBJ1-1
TGTGCCTGCGGACAGGGGGCTCGCACTGAAGCTTTCTTT
CACGQGARTEAFF
>TRBD2|.|TRBV3-1|TRBJ2-3
TGTGCCAGCAGCCAAGATCCAGCTAGCGGGAGTGATACGCAGTATTTT
CASSQDPASGSDTQYF
>.|.|TRBV28|TRBJ1-2
TGTGCCAGCAGGGGAACAGGGTCCTTAGGTGGTGGCTACACCTTC
CASRGTGSLGGGYTF
>.|many|TRBV27|TRBJ2-5
TGTGCCAGCAGTCCCTTCGCCTTGGGAGGAGAGACCCAGTACTTC
CASSPFALGGETQYF
>TRBD1|many|TRBV10-3|TRBJ2-7
TGTGCCATCGGGACAGGGAGCTACGAGCAGTACTTC
CAIGTGSYEQYF
>TRBD2|many|TRBV7-8|TRBJ2-7
TGTGCCAGCAGCTTACTAGCGGGGGTATACGAGCAGTACTTC
CASSLLAGVYEQYF
>.|few|TRBV3-1|TRBJ2-1
TGTGCCAGCAGCCGACCCGACGGTGAGCAGTTCTTC
CASSRPDGEQFF
>.|many|TRBV6-2/TRBV6-3|TRBJ2-7
TGTGCCAGCAGCAAGGACGGTTACTCCTACGAGCAGTACTTC
CASSKDGYSYEQYF
>.|many|TRBV19|TRBJ2-7
TGTGCCAGTAGTATTGGGCTTGGACGTGGCGAGCAGTACTTC
CASSIGLGRGEQYF
>.|many|TRBV12-3/TRBV12-4|TRBJ2-7
TGTGCCAGCAGTTTTGGGGGCAAACGTGTCGAGCAGTACTTC
CASSFGGKRVEQYF
>TRBD2|.|TRBV5-1|TRBJ2-3
TGCGCCAGCATGCTATCGGGAGGAGCAGATACGCAGTATTTT
CASMLSGGADTQYF
>TRBD2|.|TRBV5-1|TRBJ2-2
TGCGCCAGCAGCCCCTGGACTAGCGGGACTAACACCGGGGAGCTGTTTTTT
CASSPWTSGTNTGELFF
>TRBD2|.|TRBV28|TRBJ2-1
TGTGCCAGCAGCCTACCCTCGGGAGCGGGAATGGGTAATGAGCAGTTCTTC
CASSLPSGAGMGNEQFF
>TRBD1|many|TRBV11-2|TRBJ2-1
TGTGCCAGCAGCGGGACAGGGTTTGAGCAGTTCTTC
CASSGTGFEQFF
>TRBD1|many|TRBV12-3/TRBV12-4|TRBJ1-2
TGTGCCAGCAGCCTCGCCCTGACAGGGGGAGGCTATGGCTACACCTTC
CASSLALTGGGYGYTF
>TRBD2|few|TRBV12-3/TRBV12-4|TRBJ2-1
TGTGCCAGCACCTTCAGGCTAGCGGGGGTCGGTGAGCAGTTCTTC
CASTFRLAGVGEQFF
>TRBD1|few|TRBV28|TRBJ2-7
TGTGCCAGCGACAAGGGGGGACAGGGGTTTCGCGAGCAGTACTTC
CASDKGGQGFREQYF
>.|many|TRBV2|TRBJ2-5
TGTGCCAGCAGAATTAGATCCGGGGAGACCCAGTACTTC
CASRIRSGETQYF
>.|.|TRBV7-3|TRBJ2-7
TGTGCCAGCAGCTTGACAGGTGGAGTAGTCGAGCAGTACTTC
CASSLTGGVVEQYF
>.|many|TRBV9|TRBJ2-7
TGTGCCAGCAGCGGAACGGACTCCTACGAGCAGTACTTC
CASSGTDSYEQYF
>.|few|TRBV20-1|TRBJ1-3
TGCAGTGCTAGAGTCTCCTCTGGAAACACCATATATTTT
CSARVSSGNTIYF
>.|many|TRBV30|TRBJ2-3
TGTGCCTGGAGGGTCAGGAGCACAGATACGCAGTATTTT
CAWRVRSTDTQYF
>.|.|TRBV29-1|TRBJ1-1
TGCAGCGTTGTGCAGGGGAACACTGAAGCTTTCTTT
CSVVQGNTEAFF
>.|medium-sized|TRBV28|TRBJ2-1
TGTGCCAGCAATGAGCGGCAGGCCCGACATGAGCAGTTCTTC
CASNERQARHEQFF
>TRBD2|.|TRBV10-3|TRBJ2-7
TGTGCCATCAGTGAGGGACTAGCGGGGTCCTACGAGCAGTACTTC
CAISEGLAGSYEQYF
>.|.|TRBV6-1|TRBJ1-1
TGTGCCAGTTGGGGACGGCCGTTAGCTGAAGCTTTCTTT
CASWGRPLAEAFF
>.|many|TRBV6-5|TRBJ2-7
TGTGCCAGCAGTTATGTGGACGGCTCCTACGAGCAGTACTTC
CASSYVDGSYEQYF
>.|many|TRBV5-1|TRBJ2-3
TGCGCCAGCAGCTTGGTAGGGGTTAGCACAGATACGCAGTATTTT
CASSLVGVSTDTQYF
>TRBD2|medium-sized|TRBV6-5|TRBJ2-1
TGTGCCAGCAGTACCCCAGCGGGGGTAGAGCAGTTCTTC
CASSTPAGVEQFF
>.|.|TRBV11-2|TRBJ1-1
TGTGCCAGCAGCGCCACAGGGTACACTGAAGCTTTCTTT
CASSATGYTEAFF
>.|many|TRBV12-3/TRBV12-4|TRBJ1-1
TGTGCCAGCAGTTTCTTGGCCCAAGCTTTCTTT
CASSFLAQAFF
>TRBD1|.|TRBV2|TRBJ2-7
TGTGCCAGCAGGTCGACAGGGGCGCGTCCCTACGAGCAGTACTTC
CASRSTGARPYEQYF
>TRBD1|.|TRBV9|TRBJ2-3
TGTGCCAGCGTAGAAGAGGGACAGGGGGCATGGGATACGCAGTATTTT
CASVEEGQGAWDTQYF
>TRBD2|many|TRBV9|TRBJ2-1
TGTGCCAGCAGCCGGGGGGGTATCAATGAGCAGTTCTTC
CASSRGGINEQFF
>.|many|TRBV30|TRBJ1-1
TGTGCCTGGAGTGTAAGAAGGGCCTCTGAAGCTTTCTTT
CAWSVRRASEAFF
>.|many|TRBV2|TRBJ2-3
TGTGCCAGTGTCGTCCAAAGTGGGGATACGCAGTATTTT
CASVVQSGDTQYF
>TRBD2|many|TRBV6-2/TRBV6-3|TRBJ2-7
TGTGCCAGCAGGCTAGCGGGGGCCTACGAGCAGTACTTC
CASRLAGAYEQYF
>.|.|TRBV5-3|TRBJ2-2
TGTGCCAGCAGCTTGCTAGAGGCCAACACCGGGGAGCTGTTTTTT
CASSLLEANTGELFF
>TRBD1|.|TRBV25-1|TRBJ2-7
TGTGCCAGCAGTGACCCTCGGGACAGCCGGGAGCAGTACTTC
CASSDPRDSREQYF
>.|many|TRBV7-2|TRBJ2-7
TGTGCCAGCAGCTTAGGTTGGCCGGGGGTGAGCTCCTACGAGCAGTACTTC
CASSLGWPGVSSYEQYF
>.|few|TRBV9|TRBJ2-6
TGTGCCAGCAGCGTAGCTTTTCTAAATTCTGGGGCCAACGTCCTGACTTTC
CASSVAFLNSGANVLTF
>TRBD1|many|TRBV6-2/TRBV6-3|TRBJ2-1
TGTGCCAGCAGTGAATGGGGACAGGTCCAATCCAATGAGCAGTTCTTC
CASSEWGQVQSNEQFF
>TRBD2|many|TRBV20-1|TRBJ2-1
TGCAGTGCTAGACCTCTCGGGACTAGCGGGGGGACTAAGGCCTACAATGAGCAGTTCTTC
CSARPLGTSGGTKAYNEQFF
>.|many|TRBV5-1|TRBJ2-2
TGCGCCAGCAGCCCGGGGGACAGCACGAACACCGGGGAGCTGTTTTTT
CASSPGDSTNTGELFF
>.|many|TRBV29-1|TRBJ1-4
TGCAGCTTCCTAGTTGCAACTAATGAAAAACTGTTTTTT
CSFLVATNEKLFF
>.|many|TRBV2|TRBJ1-2
TGTGCCAGCATGGTACCGACCGGGACCCGGTATGGCTACACCTTC
CASMVPTGTRYGYTF
>TRBD1|many|TRBV10-3|TRBJ1-1
TGTGCCATCAGTGACGTGAGACAGGGAAACACTGAAGCTTTCTTT
CAISDVRQGNTEAFF
>.|many|TRBV7-2|TRBJ2-1
TGTGCCAGCAGCTTTGGGGGTTCGGTAGGTGCGAATGAGCAGTTCTTC
CASSFGGSVGANEQFF
>.|many|TRBV7-9|TRBJ2-1
TGTGCCAGCAGCTTAAGCGGCAGTTACAATGAGCAGTTCTTC
CASSLSGSYNEQFF
>.|medium-sized|TRBV29-1|TRBJ1-2
TGCAGCGTTCGTTATTACTATGGCTACACCTTC
CSVRYYYGYTF
>TRBD1|.|TRBV10-3|TRBJ2-7
TGTGCCATCAGCCCTGGACAGGGGGTGAGGGAGCAGTACTTC
CAISPGQGVREQYF